These 26 T cell receptor beta chains originate from one sample sequenced in a study of CD8 T cells in Susac syndrome. Random hexamers primed reverse transcription of roughly 0.5 to 1 ug RNA. TCRdb used MiXCR to reprocess the immunoSEQ multiplex PCR reads, holding one entry per CDR3 protein. Found here are 330,000 or so distinct CDR3 sequences, around nine tenths of them singletons; the top ten hold less than 0.2%. Material for sequencing was CD8+ T cells from PBMCs. These receptors all stem from a human donor with multiple sclerosis.

The rearrangement uses TRBV4-1 and TRBJ2-7; D unclear. Trimming pared 1 base from V and 3 bases from J, leaving 7 bases between. In germline, CDR1 is MGHRA, CDR2 YSYEKL. The CDR3 covers 13 residues. The CDR3 is CASSQGRVYEQYF. Written as DNA, the CDR3 is TGCGCCAGCAGCCAAGGCAGAGTCTACGAGCAGTACTTC.

The chain carries TRBV4-3 and TRBJ2-3; D is perhaps TRBD1 or TRBD2 (5 bases each). The ends were cut back, 4 bases at V and 0 bases at J, with 14 bases in the middle. Germline lookup yields CDR1 LGHNA and CDR2 YSLEER. The CDR3 covers 16 residues. CDR3: CASSPGTWVSTDTQYF. The DNA for the CDR3 is TGCGCCAGCAGCCCCGGGACCTGGGTTAGCACAGATACGCAGTATTTT.

CDR3 sequence reads: CASSQDVAESDEQYF. CDR3 sequence (DNA): TGTGCCAGCAGCCAAGACGTAGCGGAGTCCGACGAGCAGTACTTC. The chain couples TRBV3-1 to TRBJ2-7, with D possibly being TRBD2 (6 bases). Trimming shortened V by 0 bases and J by 5 bases, and 14 bases separated the two germline ends. Germline V gives CDR1 LGHDT, CDR2 YNNKEL (reference sequence). The CDR3 runs 15 residues.

The chain uses TRBV20-1 and TRBJ1-1; 9 nucleotides match TRBD1. The trim removed 3 bases at V and 1 base at J, leaving 3 bases unmatched. CDR1 is DFQATT, CDR2 SNEGSKA, per germline (reference sequence). CDR3 length: 14 residues. CDR3 sequence (DNA): TGCAGTGCTAGGTGGACAGGGGAGAACACTGAAGCTTTCTTT. This gives the protein CSARWTGENTEAFF.

CDR3 region: CASSSDRLDEKLFF. The CDR3 nucleotides are TGCGCCAGCAGCTCCGACAGGCTGGATGAAAAACTGTTTTTT. The rearrangement links TRBV5-1 to TRBJ1-4; D is perhaps TRBD1 (6 bases). Trimming cost V 3 bases and J 6 bases, with 12 bases left between them. Germline V gives CDR1 SGHRS, CDR2 YFSETQ. The length of the CDR3 is 14 residues.

This clonotype was picked up one time. V and J are TRBV6-1 and TRBJ1-1; TRBD1 might be the D (5 bases). Germline lookup yields CDR1 MNHNS and CDR2 SASEGT. V was pared by 2 bases and J by 2 bases, with 9 bases between. CDR3 length: 14 residues. The CDR3 region has the DNA TGTGCCAGCAGTGAACCAGGGCACAACACTGAAGCTTTCTTT. Residues: CASSEPGHNTEAFF.

This rearrangement joins TRBV7-9 to TRBJ1-1; 8 bases line up with TRBD1. The V gene end was trimmed by 0 bases and the J gene end by 0 bases; junction bases not matched to a gene: 0. The CDR3 contains 15 residues. Looked up from germline, CDR1 is SEHNR and CDR2 is FQNEAQ (reference sequence). CDR3 nucleotides: TGTGCCAGCAGCTTAGCGACAGGGGTGAACACTGAAGCTTTCTTT. Its protein product is CASSLATGVNTEAFF.

The V gene is TRBV4-1, the J gene TRBJ2-1, with 10 bases identical to TRBD2. Looked up from germline, CDR1 is MGHRA and CDR2 is YSYEKL. The CDR3 runs to 17 residues. V trimming: 2 bases; J trimming: 6 bases; junction bases outside the gene matches: 10. The CDR3 nucleotides read TGCGCCAGCAGCCAATGGGTGCAGCGGGGGGGCCTCAATGAGCAGTTCTTC. Translated, it gives CASSQWVQRGGLNEQFF.

The chain uses TRBV20-1 and TRBJ2-7; 7 bases align to TRBD1. V lost 6 bases and J lost 6; bases outside the gene matches: 11. The CDR3 extends over 13 amino acids. From germline, CDR1 is DFQATT and CDR2 SNEGSKA (reference sequence). The CDR3 protein is CSAYPTGVFEQYF. The CDR3 DNA sequence: TGCAGTGCATATCCTACAGGGGTTTTCGAGCAGTACTTC.

This clonotype was found once. The chain recombines TRBV12-3 or TRBV12-4 with TRBJ2-2; 9 positions match TRBD2. This CDR3 region has 17 residues. With 3 bases clipped from V and 7 bases from J, the junction kept 12 bases outside the gene matches. CDR3 amino acids: CASSFSASGIRNGELFF. DNA for the CDR3: TGTGCCAGCAGTTTTTCGGCTAGCGGGATCCGTAACGGGGAGCTGTTTTTT.

The V gene is TRBV6-1, the J gene TRBJ2-7, with D possibly being TRBD1 or TRBD2 (7 bases each). The V gene's germline CDR1 is MNHNS and CDR2 SASEGT. Trimming stripped 5 bases from V and 0 bases from J, with 17 bases between. The CDR3 is 16 residues long. The CDR3 protein is CASSPRGGAGSYEQYF. The CDR3 DNA is TGTGCCAGCAGTCCCAGGGGGGGAGCAGGCTCCTACGAGCAGTACTTC.

The chain couples TRBV2 to TRBJ2-3; possible D gene TRBD2, 6 bases. The CDR3 totals 14 residues. V lost 0 bases and J 6 bases, leaving 10 bases between the germline ends. Germline values: CDR1 SNHLY, CDR2 FYNNEI. CDR3 bases: TGTGCCAGCAGTGAAGCGGGAGGAGTTGATACGCAGTATTTT. This translates into CASSEAGGVDTQYF.

Here the CDR3 DNA reads TGTGCCACCAGTGAAGGTGGGGGACAGATTTATGGCTACACCTTC. Translation: CATSEGGGQIYGYTF. The chain joins TRBV24-1 to TRBJ1-2, with 7 bases identical to TRBD1. Germline trimming cut 4 bases from V and 5 bases from J; bases unmatched to any gene: 9. The CDR3 loop spans 15 amino acids. The germline CDR1 and CDR2 sequences are KGHDR and SFDVKD.

The chain has TRBV4-3 and TRBJ2-7; unclear D gene. The V and J ends lost 0 bases and 6 bases respectively, with 15 bases between them. The germline CDR1 and CDR2 sequences are LGHNA and YSLEER. The CDR3 runs 15 residues. This CDR3 reads CASSQEFLLGGEQYF. For the CDR3, the DNA is TGCGCCAGCAGCCAAGAGTTCCTATTAGGCGGCGAGCAGTACTTC.

This clonotype was seen a handful of times. The chain uses TRBV7-2 and TRBJ2-7; D is uncertain. The germline CDR1 and CDR2 sequences are SGHTA and FQGNSA. Trimming took 0 bases from V and 0 from J, leaving 9 bases between them. This CDR3 is built from 15 residues. CDR3 bases: TGTGCCAGCAGCTTAGCGGGCGGTTTCTCCTACGAGCAGTACTTC. Protein product: CASSLAGGFSYEQYF.

Here the CDR3 DNA reads TGTGCCAGCAGCCCGACTACCAAAAGTTTTCCCGTAACGGGCAATGAGCAGTTCTTC. Its translation is CASSPTTKSFPVTGNEQFF. This chain connects TRBV4-2 to TRBJ2-1, with D possibly matching TRBD2 (5 bases). The germline V and J ends were trimmed by 4 bases and 6 bases, with 28 bases remaining between them. Germline CDR1 is LGHNA and CDR2 is YNFKEQ. This CDR3 has 19 amino acids.

The gene calls are TRBV9 and TRBJ2-7; TRBD1 agrees at 9 bases. Trimming took 7 bases from V and 1 from J; bases not matched to a gene: 12. CDR1 is SGDLS and CDR2 is YYNGEE in the germline V gene. The CDR3 extends over 16 amino acids. The CDR3 sequence: CASRIQGAVRSYEQYF. CDR3 coding DNA: TGTGCCAGCCGGATACAGGGGGCGGTAAGATCCTACGAGCAGTACTTC.

The gene calls are TRBV29-1 and TRBJ2-1; either TRBD1 or TRBD2 may supply D (5 bases each). CDR1 and CDR2 from the germline V gene are SQVTM and ANQGSEA. V was clipped by 3 bases and J by 0 bases, with 9 bases between them. The CDR3 totals 14 residues. The CDR3 sequence is CSVELGDSYNEQFF. The CDR3 nucleotides read TGCAGCGTTGAGTTGGGGGACTCCTACAATGAGCAGTTCTTC.

This chain links TRBV11-2 with TRBJ1-3; D ambiguous. Germline V gene sequence: CDR1 SGHAT, CDR2 FQNNGV. This CDR3 is 14 amino acids long. V gave up 1 base and J gave up 6 bases, with 10 bases separating them. CDR3 amino acids: CASSLVTGANTIYF. The CDR3 nucleotides are TGTGCCAGCAGCTTAGTGACCGGCGCAAACACCATATATTTT.

The J gene is TRBJ1-4, the V gene TRBV2; a possible D gene is TRBD1 (5 bases). Germline loops: CDR1 SNHLY, CDR2 FYNNEI. Trimming took off 4 bases at V and 2 bases at J, with 14 bases between the two ends. The CDR3 totals 16 residues. The CDR3 here is CASSALRVTTNEKLFF. CDR3 nucleotides: TGTGCCAGCAGTGCCCTCAGGGTCACGACTAATGAAAAACTGTTTTTT.

The rearrangement uses TRBV4-2 and TRBJ1-6; D uncertain. V lost 3 bases, J lost 9 bases, and 21 bases lay in between. The CDR3 is 17 residues long. Germline V gene data show CDR1 as LGHNA and CDR2 as YNFKEQ. This chain's CDR3 is CASSQEHTEASSSPLHF. DNA for the CDR3: TGTGCCAGCAGCCAGGAACATACAGAAGCTTCGTCTTCACCCCTCCACTTT.

V usage is TRBV4-3 and J usage is TRBJ2-7; 14 bases agree with TRBD2. V was clipped by 3 bases and J by 9 bases; unmatched bases: 13. From germline, CDR1 is LGHNA and CDR2 YSLEER. The CDR3 covers 17 residues. For the CDR3, the DNA is TGCGCCAGCAGCCAGGATACTATGGGACTAGCGGGAGAGGTGCAGTACTTC. Protein product: CASSQDTMGLAGEVQYF.

The gene calls are TRBV5-8 and TRBJ1-1; the match to TRBD1 covers 7 bases. Looked up from germline, CDR1 is SGHTS and CDR2 is YDEGEE. The CDR3 is made up of 18 amino acids. Trimming at V came to 6 bases and at J to 0 bases, leaving 17 bases not matched to a gene. The CDR3 DNA is TGTGCCAGCACCAATACTCTCAGGGGGTGGGCCATGAACACTGAAGCTTTCTTT. This gives the protein CASTNTLRGWAMNTEAFF. The entire variable domain, with the rest obtained from reference TRBV5-8 and TRBJ1-1, is as follows: EAGVTQSPTHLIKTRGQQATLRCSPISGHTSVYWYQQALGLGLQFLLWYDEGEERNRGNFPPRFSGRQFPNYSSELNVNALELEDSALYLCASTNTLRGWAMNTEAFFGQGTRLTVV.

This clonotype has a single count. V is TRBV5-1 and J is TRBJ2-1, with unresolved D. The CDR3 has 14 residues. V lost 1 base to trimming and J lost 11 bases, with 16 bases between them. Germline CDR1 and CDR2: SGHRS and YFSETQ. For the CDR3, the DNA is TGCGCCAGCAGCTTGTGGTTTTTAGGGAATAAGCAGTTCTTC. It codes for CASSLWFLGNKQFF.

The rearrangement joins TRBV6-5 to TRBJ1-3; D might be TRBD1 (6 bases). Trimming removed 4 bases from V and 2 bases from J, with 12 bases in between. The CDR3 runs to 15 residues. Per the germline V gene, CDR1 is MNHEY and CDR2 is SVGAGI. In DNA, the CDR3 is TGTGCCAGCAGTTCAGGGGTCCCCGCTGGAAACACCATATATTTT. Its protein is CASSSGVPAGNTIYF.

In its sample, this clonotype was seen a few times. The chain is built from TRBV12-3 or TRBV12-4 and TRBJ2-7; D is perhaps TRBD2 (5 bases). CDR3 length equals 12 residues. Trimming removed 5 bases from V and 4 bases from J, with 9 bases in between. CDR3 in DNA: TGTGCCAGCAGTCCTCAGCGGTACGAGCAGTACTTC. Translated: CASSPQRYEQYF.